In this sample, the clone carrying this T cell receptor (beta chain) turned up a few times. Its antigen remains unidentified. Germline lookup yields CDR1 SGHAT and CDR2 FQNNGV. Trimming cost V 1 base and J 3 bases, with 13 bases left between them. The CDR3 length is 15 residues. The entry originates in a study of tumor and adjacent non-tumor tissue in lung cancer. Study context: Stage I to III disease affected approximately 11 men and roughly five women aged about 30 to 76. Findings and caveats of the study: Tumor repertoires had a smaller top 100 clone share than normal lung. Tumor tissue had significantly higher TCR diversity than normal lung.

The library came from three nested PCR rounds adapted from ARM-PCR protocols. MiXCR, applied by TCRdb to the multiplex PCR reads, yields one record per CDR3 protein. The sample has tens of thousands of distinct CDR3 sequences, 72% seen once. RNA was extracted from bulk tissue without any cell sorting. Newly diagnosed lung cancer patients had thoracic surgery in China, August–late 2014, without prior chemotherapy. The rearrangement uses TRBV11-2 and TRBJ2-7; no definite D call. Sequencing used lung tumor tissue. The origin of this receptor is a middle-aged woman with non-small cell lung cancer. CDR3 region: CASSLVQPGYYEQYF. The CDR3, as DNA: TGTGCCAGCAGCTTAGTGCAGCCGGGCTACTACGAGCAGTACTTC. Full variable domain (outside the CDR3, taken from reference TRBV11-2 and TRBJ2-7): EAGVAQSPRYKIIEKRQSVAFWCNPISGHATLYWYQQILGQGPKLLIQFQNNGVVDDSQLPKDRFSAERLKGVDSTLKIQPAKLEDSAVYLCASSLVQPGYYEQYFGPGTRLTVT.